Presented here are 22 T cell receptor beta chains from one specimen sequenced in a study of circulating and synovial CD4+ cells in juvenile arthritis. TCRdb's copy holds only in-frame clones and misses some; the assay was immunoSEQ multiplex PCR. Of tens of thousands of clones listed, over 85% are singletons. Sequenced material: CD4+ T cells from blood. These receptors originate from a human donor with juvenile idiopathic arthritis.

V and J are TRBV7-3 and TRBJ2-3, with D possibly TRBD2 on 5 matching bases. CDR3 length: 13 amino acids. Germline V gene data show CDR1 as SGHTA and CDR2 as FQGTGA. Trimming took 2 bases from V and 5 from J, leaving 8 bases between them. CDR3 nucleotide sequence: TGTGCCAGCAGCTTAGAGAGGGAAGATACGCAGTATTTT. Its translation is CASSLEREDTQYF.

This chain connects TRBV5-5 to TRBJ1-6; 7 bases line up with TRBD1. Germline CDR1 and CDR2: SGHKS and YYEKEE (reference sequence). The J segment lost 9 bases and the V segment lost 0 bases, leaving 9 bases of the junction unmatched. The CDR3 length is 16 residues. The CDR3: CASSLVETGISSPLHF. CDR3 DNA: TGTGCCAGCAGCTTGGTTGAGACAGGGATTTCTTCACCCCTCCACTTT.

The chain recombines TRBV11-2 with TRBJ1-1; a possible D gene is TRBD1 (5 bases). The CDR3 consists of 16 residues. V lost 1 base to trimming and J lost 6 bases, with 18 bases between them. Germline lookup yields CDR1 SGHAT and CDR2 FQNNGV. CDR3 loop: CASSLVGGPKGPEAFF. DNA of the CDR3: TGTGCCAGCAGCTTAGTGGGGGGACCGAAGGGACCTGAAGCTTTCTTT.

This CDR3 is CASSLSRSGQVGDTQYF. DNA of the CDR3: TGTGCCAGCAGCTTGAGTCGCTCGGGACAGGTTGGAGATACGCAGTATTTT. The chain has TRBV7-8 and TRBJ2-3, with 8 bases aligning to TRBD1. This CDR3 is built from 17 residues. In germline, CDR1 is SGHVS, CDR2 FQNEAQ. V gave up 3 bases and J gave up 5 bases; unmatched junction bases: 13.

In nucleotides, the CDR3 is TGTGCCAGCAGCGACGATTTAGCGGGGGCCTTCACAGATACGCAGTATTTT. It codes for CASSDDLAGAFTDTQYF. V is TRBV5-6 and J is TRBJ2-3; TRBD2 agrees at 9 bases. From germline, CDR1 is SGHDT and CDR2 YYEEEE. The CDR3 spans 17 residues. V dropped 4 bases and J dropped 2; count of bases not matched to a gene: 11.

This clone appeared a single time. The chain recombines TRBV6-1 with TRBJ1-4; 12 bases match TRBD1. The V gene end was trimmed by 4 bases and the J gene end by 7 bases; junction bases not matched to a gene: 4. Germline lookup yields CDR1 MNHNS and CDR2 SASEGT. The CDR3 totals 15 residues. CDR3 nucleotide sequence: TGTGCCAGCAGTGGGGACAGGGGGCTTGGTGAAAAACTGTTTTTT. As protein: CASSGDRGLGEKLFF.

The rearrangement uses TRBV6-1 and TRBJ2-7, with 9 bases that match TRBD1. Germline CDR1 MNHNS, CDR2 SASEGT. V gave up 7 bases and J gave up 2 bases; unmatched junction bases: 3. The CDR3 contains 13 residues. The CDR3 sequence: CASTGDRAYEQYF. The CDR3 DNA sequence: TGTGCCAGCACCGGGGACAGGGCCTACGAGCAGTACTTC.

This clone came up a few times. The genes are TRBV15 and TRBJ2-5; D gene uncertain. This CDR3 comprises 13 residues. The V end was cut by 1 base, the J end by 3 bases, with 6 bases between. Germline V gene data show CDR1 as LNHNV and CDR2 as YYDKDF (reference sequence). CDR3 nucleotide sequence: TGTGCCACCAGCAGAGCACGGGAAGAGACCCAGTACTTC. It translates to CATSRAREETQYF.

This chain's CDR3 is CASSPSGFTEAFF. The DNA of the CDR3 is TGTGCCAGCTCACCAAGCGGGTTCACTGAAGCTTTCTTT. The rearrangement joins TRBV18 to TRBJ1-1; the D is unclear. The germline V gene encodes CDR1 KGHSH and CDR2 LQKENI. The length of the CDR3 is 13 residues. The V end lost 2 bases, the J end lost 4 bases, and 8 bases lay between the germline ends.

In nucleotides, the CDR3 is TGTGCCAGTAGTAGCGGCGGGGGCCCCCCCCGTACGCAGTATTTT. Translation: CASSSGGGPPRTQYF. The rearrangement joins TRBV19 to TRBJ2-3; D perhaps matches TRBD2 (7 bases). The CDR3 spans 15 residues. CDR1 and CDR2 (germline): LNHDA, SQIVND (reference sequence). V was pared by 4 bases and J by 8 bases, with 19 bases between.

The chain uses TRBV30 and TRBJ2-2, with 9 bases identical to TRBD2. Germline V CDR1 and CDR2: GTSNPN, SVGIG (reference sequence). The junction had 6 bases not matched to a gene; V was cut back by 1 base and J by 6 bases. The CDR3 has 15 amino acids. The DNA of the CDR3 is TGTGCCTGGAGTGGGCGGGGGGGCCGGGCCGGGGAGCTGTTTTTT. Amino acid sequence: CAWSGRGGRAGELFF.

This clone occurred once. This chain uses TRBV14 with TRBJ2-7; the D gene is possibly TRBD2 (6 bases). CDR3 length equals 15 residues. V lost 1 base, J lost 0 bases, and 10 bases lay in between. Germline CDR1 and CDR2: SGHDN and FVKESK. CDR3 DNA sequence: TGTGCCAGCAGCCAAGCCGGGGGAAGCTCCTACGAGCAGTACTTC. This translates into CASSQAGGSSYEQYF.

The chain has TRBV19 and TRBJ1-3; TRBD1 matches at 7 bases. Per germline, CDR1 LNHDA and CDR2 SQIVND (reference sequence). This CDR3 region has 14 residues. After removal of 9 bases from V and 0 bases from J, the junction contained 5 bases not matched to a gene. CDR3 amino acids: CASQGDSSGNTIYF. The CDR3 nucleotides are TGTGCCAGCCAGGGGGACAGCTCTGGAAACACCATATATTTT. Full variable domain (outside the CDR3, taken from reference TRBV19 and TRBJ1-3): DGGITQSPKYLFRKEGQNVTLSCEQNLNHDAMYWYRQDPGQGLRLIYYSQIVNDFQKGDIAEGYSVSREKKESFPLTVTSAQKNPTAFYLCASQGDSSGNTIYFGEGSWLTVV.

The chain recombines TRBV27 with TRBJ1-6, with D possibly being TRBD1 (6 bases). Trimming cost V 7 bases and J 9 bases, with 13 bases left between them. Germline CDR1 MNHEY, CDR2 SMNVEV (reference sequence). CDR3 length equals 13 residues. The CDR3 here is CASKGVNSSPLHF. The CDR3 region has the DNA TGTGCCAGCAAGGGGGTCAATAGTTCACCCCTCCACTTT.

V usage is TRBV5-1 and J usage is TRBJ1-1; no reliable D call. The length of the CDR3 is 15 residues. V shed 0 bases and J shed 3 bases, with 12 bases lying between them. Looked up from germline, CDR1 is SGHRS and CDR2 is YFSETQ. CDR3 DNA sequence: TGCGCCAGCAGCTTGGAACAACAAATTTACACTGAAGCTTTCTTT. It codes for CASSLEQQIYTEAFF.

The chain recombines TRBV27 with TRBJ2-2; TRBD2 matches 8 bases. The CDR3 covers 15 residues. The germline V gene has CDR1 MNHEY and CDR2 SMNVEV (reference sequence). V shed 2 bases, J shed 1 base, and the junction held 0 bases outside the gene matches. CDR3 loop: CASSLLAGNTGELFF. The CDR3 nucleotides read TGTGCCAGCAGTTTACTAGCGGGGAACACCGGGGAGCTGTTTTTT.

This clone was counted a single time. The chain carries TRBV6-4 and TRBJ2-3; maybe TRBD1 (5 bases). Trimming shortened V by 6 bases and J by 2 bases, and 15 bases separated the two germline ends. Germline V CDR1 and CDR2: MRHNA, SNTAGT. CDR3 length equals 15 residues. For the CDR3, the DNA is TGTGCCAGCAGAAAACGACAGAGCAACACAGATACGCAGTATTTT. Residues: CASRKRQSNTDTQYF.

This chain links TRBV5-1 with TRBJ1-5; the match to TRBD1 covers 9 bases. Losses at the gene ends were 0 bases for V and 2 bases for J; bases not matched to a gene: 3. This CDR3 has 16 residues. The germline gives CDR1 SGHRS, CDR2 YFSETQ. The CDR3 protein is CASSLDGTGRNQPQHF. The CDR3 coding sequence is TGCGCCAGCAGCTTGGATGGGACAGGGCGCAATCAGCCCCAGCATTTT.

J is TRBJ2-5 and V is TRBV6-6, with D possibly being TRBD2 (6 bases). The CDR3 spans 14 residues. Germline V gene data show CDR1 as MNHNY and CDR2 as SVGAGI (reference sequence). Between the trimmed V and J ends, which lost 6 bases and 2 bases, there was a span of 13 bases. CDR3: CASRRRDSQETQYF. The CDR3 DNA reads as TGTGCCAGCAGAAGGAGGGATTCGCAAGAGACCCAGTACTTC.

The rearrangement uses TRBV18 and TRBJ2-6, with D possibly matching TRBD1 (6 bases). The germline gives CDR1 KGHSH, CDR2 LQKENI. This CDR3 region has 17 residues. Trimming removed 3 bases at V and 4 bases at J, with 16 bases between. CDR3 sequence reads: CASSPWTESNGANVLTF. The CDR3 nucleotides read TGTGCCAGCTCACCTTGGACAGAATCTAACGGGGCCAACGTCCTGACTTTC. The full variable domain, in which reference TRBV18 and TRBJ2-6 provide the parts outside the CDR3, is NAGVMQNPRHLVRRRGQEARLRCSPMKGHSHVYWYRQLPEEGLKFMVYLQKENIIDESGMPKERFSAEFPKEGPSILRIQQVVRGDSAAYFCASSPWTESNGANVLTFGAGSRLTVL.

CDR3: CASSQETGLETQYF. In DNA, the CDR3 is TGCGCCAGCAGCCAAGAGACAGGGCTAGAGACCCAGTACTTC. The chain links TRBV4-3 to TRBJ2-5, with 7 nucleotides matching TRBD1. Germline values: CDR1 LGHNA, CDR2 YSLEER. V was pared by 0 bases and J by 4 bases, with 2 bases of the junction left unmatched. The CDR3 is 14 residues long.

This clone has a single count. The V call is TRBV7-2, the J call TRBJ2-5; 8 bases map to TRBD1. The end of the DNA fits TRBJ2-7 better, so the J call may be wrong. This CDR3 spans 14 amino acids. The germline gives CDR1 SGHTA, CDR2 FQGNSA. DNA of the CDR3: TGTGCCAGCAGCTTAGCGGACAGGGTCTACGAGCAGTACTTC. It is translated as CASSLADRVYEQYF.